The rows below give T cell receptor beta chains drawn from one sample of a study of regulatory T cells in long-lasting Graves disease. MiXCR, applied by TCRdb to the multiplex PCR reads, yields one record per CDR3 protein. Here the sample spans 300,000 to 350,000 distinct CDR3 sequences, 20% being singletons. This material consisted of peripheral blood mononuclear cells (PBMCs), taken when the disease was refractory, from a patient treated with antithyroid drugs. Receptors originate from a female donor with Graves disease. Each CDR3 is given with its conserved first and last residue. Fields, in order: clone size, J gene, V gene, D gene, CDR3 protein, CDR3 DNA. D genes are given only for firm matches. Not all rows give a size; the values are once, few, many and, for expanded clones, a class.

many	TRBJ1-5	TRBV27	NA	CASSLSGVLSNQPQHF	TGTGCCAGCAGTTTATCGGGGGTCCTTAGCAATCAGCCCCAGCATTTT
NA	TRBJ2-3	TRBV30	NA	CAWLVTSTDTQYF	TGTGCCTGGCTGGTTACGAGCACAGATACGCAGTATTTT
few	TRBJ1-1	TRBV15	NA	CATSSPLRPRGAFF	TGTGCCACCAGCAGCCCCCTTAGGCCTCGGGGGGCTTTCTTT
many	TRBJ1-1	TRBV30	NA	CAWSVGGPGRPEAFF	TGTGCCTGGAGTGTGGGAGGGCCGGGAAGGCCTGAAGCTTTCTTT
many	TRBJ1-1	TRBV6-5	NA	CASSWGDTEAFF	TGTGCCAGCAGTTGGGGGGACACTGAAGCTTTCTTT
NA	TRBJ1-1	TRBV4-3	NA	CASSQDIRVTEAFF	TGCGCCAGCAGCCAAGATATAAGGGTCACTGAAGCTTTCTTT
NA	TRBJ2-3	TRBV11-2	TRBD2	CASSNRLAHTDTQYF	TGTGCCAGCAGTAATAGACTAGCGCACACAGATACGCAGTATTTT
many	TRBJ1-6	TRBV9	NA	CASSVVDSSYNSPLHF	TGTGCCAGCAGCGTAGTGGACAGCTCCTATAATTCACCCCTCCACTTT
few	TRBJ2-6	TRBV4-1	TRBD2	CASSPGLAYSSGANVLTF	TGCGCCAGCAGCCCGGGACTAGCGTATAGCTCTGGGGCCAACGTCCTGACTTTC
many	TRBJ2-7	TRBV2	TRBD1	CASSEQGWEQYF	TGTGCCAGCAGCGAACAGGGGTGGGAGCAGTACTTC
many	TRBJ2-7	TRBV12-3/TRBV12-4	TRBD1	CASSYRGSYEQYF	TGTGCCAGCAGCTACAGGGGTTCCTACGAGCAGTACTTC